What follows are 20 T cell receptor beta chains derived from one specimen sequenced in a study of early T cells in non-severe SARS-CoV-2 infection. TCRdb reprocessed the 5' RACE reads with MiXCR, giving one entry per CDR3 protein. The table lists 85,000 to 100,000 distinct CDR3 sequences, approximately 10% of them singletons. The sequenced sample consisted of whole blood. The source of these receptors is an adult who was a healthcare worker with PCR-confirmed SARS-CoV-2 infection or an uninfected control (not recorded which).

This clonotype was seen more than once but under ten times. This chain joins TRBV5-4 and TRBJ2-1, with a weak D call TRBD2 (5 bases). Trimming stripped 0 bases from V and 4 bases from J, with 11 bases between. This CDR3 contains 15 residues. CDR1 and CDR2 from the germline V gene are SGHNT and YYREEE (reference sequence). The DNA for the CDR3 is TGTGCCAGCAGCTTGGGCGGACTCACGTACAATGAGCAGTTCTTC. Amino acid sequence: CASSLGGLTYNEQFF.

This clonotype was detected only a few times. The J gene is TRBJ1-6, the V gene TRBV6-5; no definite D call. Germline V lookup: CDR1 MNHEY, CDR2 SVGAGI. This CDR3 is 14 amino acids long. The V gene lost 4 bases and the J gene lost 5 bases, with 9 bases spanning the gap. CDR3 loop: CASSWRQHNSPLHF. The CDR3 nucleotides read TGTGCCAGCAGTTGGAGACAACATAATTCACCCCTCCACTTT.

The rearrangement uses TRBV20-1 and TRBJ2-1, with 8 positions matching TRBD2. Germline CDR1 DFQATT, CDR2 SNEGSKA (reference sequence). The CDR3 contains 15 residues. With 0 bases clipped from V and 8 bases from J, the junction kept 9 bases outside the gene matches. This chain's CDR3 is CSAREGTRLGDEQFF. The CDR3 nucleotides read TGCAGTGCTAGAGAAGGGACTAGATTGGGCGATGAGCAGTTCTTC.

This clonotype was counted at least ten times. V gene TRBV5-1 combines with J gene TRBJ1-4, with TRBD1 identical over 7 bases. This CDR3 has 15 residues. Germline V CDR1 and CDR2: SGHRS, YFSETQ. V trimming: 1 base; J trimming: 4 bases; junction bases outside the gene matches: 4. CDR3 in DNA: TGCGCCAGCAGCTTGTCCGGGACAGATAATGAAAAACTGTTTTTT. This sequence encodes CASSLSGTDNEKLFF.

This chain joins TRBV28 and TRBJ2-3; 11 bases line up with TRBD2. The V segment lost 6 bases and the J segment 5 bases; nucleotides outside the gene matches: 10. Germline lookup yields CDR1 MDHEN and CDR2 SYDVKM. This CDR3 comprises 16 residues. In DNA, the CDR3 is TGTGCCAGCAGCTCCACTAGCGGGAGCTACCAAGATACGCAGTATTTT. As protein: CASSSTSGSYQDTQYF.

The rearrangement joins TRBV28 to TRBJ1-6, with 7 bases matching TRBD1. The CDR3 consists of 15 residues. Germline-derived CDR1 and CDR2 are MDHEN and SYDVKM. Trimming removed 7 bases from V and 5 bases from J; junction bases left unmatched: 8. CDR3 nucleotide sequence: TGTGCCAGCACCCCGGACAGGCGGAATAATTCACCCCTCCACTTT. Translating it yields CASTPDRRNNSPLHF.

A note on this clonotype: A read error may be the cause here, since a much bigger clone is one base away. The genes are TRBV12-3 or TRBV12-4 and TRBJ2-6; D call uncertain. The CDR3 length is 11 residues. V was shortened by 5 bases and J by 8 bases, with 4 bases between the two germline ends. This CDR3 reads CASSATNVLTF. CDR3 coding DNA: TGTGCCAGCAGTGCGACCAACGTCCTGACTTTC.

The chain employs TRBV20-1 and TRBJ1-5, with 10 bases lining up with TRBD1. The V gene end was trimmed by 1 base and the J gene end by 4 bases; junction bases not matched to a gene: 1. The CDR3 extends over 14 amino acids. The germline CDR1 and CDR2 sequences are DFQATT and SNEGSKA (reference sequence). CDR3 protein: CSARAGQGNQPQHF. The CDR3 DNA is TGCAGTGCTAGAGCGGGACAGGGGAATCAGCCCCAGCATTTT.

This clonotype was picked up a small number of times. The CDR3 DNA sequence: TGCGCCAGCAGCCAAGATGCAGAGACCGAGCAGTACTTC. Translated, it gives CASSQDAETEQYF. The chain couples TRBV4-1 to TRBJ2-7; D unclear. CDR1 is MGHRA, CDR2 YSYEKL, per germline. The CDR3 has 13 residues. V lost 0 bases and J lost 6, with 9 bases in between.

On this clonotype itself: The junction shows a germline mismatch at one end, possibly a read error. V and J are TRBV7-9 and TRBJ2-5; 8 nucleotides agree with TRBD2. CDR1 is SEHNR, CDR2 FQNEAQ, per germline (reference sequence). The CDR3 runs to 9 residues. The CDR3 region is CASSSGGAF. In DNA form, the CDR3 reads TGTGCCAGCAGCTCCGGGGGGGCCTTC.

At least ten counts were recorded for this clonotype. V usage is TRBV2 and J usage is TRBJ2-7; D is perhaps TRBD1 (5 bases). CDR3 length: 14 residues. The V end lost 3 bases, the J end lost 0 bases, and 9 bases lay between the germline ends. Germline lookup yields CDR1 SNHLY and CDR2 FYNNEI. CDR3 DNA: TGTGCCAGCAGTGATACAGGTCTCTCCTACGAGCAGTACTTC. Protein product: CASSDTGLSYEQYF.

This clonotype was counted only a few times. This chain joins TRBV15 and TRBJ2-7; no clear D. Trimming removed 0 bases at V and 4 bases at J, with 13 bases between. The V gene's germline CDR1 is LNHNV and CDR2 YYDKDF (reference sequence). The CDR3 runs to 15 residues. Here the CDR3 reads CATSRDPPRTYEQYF. In DNA, the CDR3 is TGTGCCACCAGCAGAGATCCCCCACGAACGTACGAGCAGTACTTC.

There are many counts of this clonotype. The J gene is TRBJ1-4, the V gene TRBV12-3 or TRBV12-4, with D perhaps TRBD1 (5 bases). With 3 bases removed from V and 9 bases from J, the gap between germline ends came to 14 bases. The CDR3 is made up of 14 amino acids. CDR3 coding DNA: TGTGCCAGCAGTTTTTCGGGGCCGAGTAAAAAACTGTTTTTT. Protein product: CASSFSGPSKKLFF.

The CDR3 reads CASSPVDEQYF. The CDR3 nucleotides are TGTGCCAGCAGTCCGGTGGACGAGCAGTACTTC. The gene calls are TRBV6-2 or TRBV6-3 and TRBJ2-7; D gene unclear. Trimming cost V 5 bases and J 5 bases, with 7 bases left between them. Germline CDR1 and CDR2: MNHEY and SVGEGT. CDR3 length: 11 amino acids.

This clonotype was found many times. This chain joins TRBV4-2 and TRBJ2-7, with 8 nucleotides matching TRBD2. V lost 3 bases, J lost 5 bases, and 6 bases stayed unmatched. CDR3 length: 14 amino acids. Germline values: CDR1 LGHNA, CDR2 YNFKEQ. The CDR3 DNA follows: TGTGCCAGCAGCCAGTTAGGGACTAGAAACGAGCAGTACTTC. This sequence encodes CASSQLGTRNEQYF.

The sample holds a few counts of this clonotype. This chain links TRBV5-6 with TRBJ2-4, with unresolved D. Trimming took off 0 bases at V and 0 bases at J, with 7 bases between the two ends. Germline CDR1 SGHDT, CDR2 YYEEEE. The CDR3 consists of 15 residues. CDR3 coding DNA: TGTGCCAGCAGCTTGGCGGGTCGAGCCAAAAACATTCAGTACTTC. It yields the protein CASSLAGRAKNIQYF.

This chain links TRBV28 with TRBJ2-6, with 8 bases matching TRBD1. The CDR3 consists of 18 residues. V lost 3 bases and J lost 2; bases outside the gene matches: 9. In germline, CDR1 is MDHEN, CDR2 SYDVKM. The CDR3 DNA reads as TGTGCCAGCAGTTTCCGACAGGGGAGAGAGGCTGGGGCCAACGTCCTGACTTTC. This gives the protein CASSFRQGREAGANVLTF.

This clonotype has a count of ten or more. The chain recombines TRBV28 with TRBJ2-1; TRBD1 aligns across 7 bases. V trimming: 5 bases; J trimming: 1 base; junction bases outside the gene matches: 8. CDR1 MDHEN and CDR2 SYDVKM come from the germline V gene. This CDR3 spans 16 amino acids. The CDR3 reads CASSDTSGGSYNEQFF. The CDR3 DNA sequence: TGTGCCAGCAGTGACACCTCAGGGGGTTCCTACAATGAGCAGTTCTTC.

The V call is TRBV12-3 or TRBV12-4, the J call TRBJ2-2; a weak D match, TRBD1 (5 bases). This CDR3 is built from 13 residues. Trimming took 4 bases from V and 6 from J, leaving 9 bases between them. The CDR3 DNA is TGTGCCAGCAGTTCCAGGGTCCCCGGGGAGCTGTTTTTT. As protein: CASSSRVPGELFF.

This clonotype was recorded a few times. The V gene is TRBV19, the J gene TRBJ2-2; maybe TRBD1 (5 bases). The CDR3 is 14 residues long. V was clipped by 7 bases and J by 8 bases, with 17 bases between them. CDR1 is LNHDA, CDR2 SQIVND, per germline (reference sequence). CDR3 in amino acids: CASTIRGLSGELFF. In DNA form, the CDR3 reads TGTGCCAGTACCATAAGGGGTTTGTCGGGGGAGCTGTTTTTT.